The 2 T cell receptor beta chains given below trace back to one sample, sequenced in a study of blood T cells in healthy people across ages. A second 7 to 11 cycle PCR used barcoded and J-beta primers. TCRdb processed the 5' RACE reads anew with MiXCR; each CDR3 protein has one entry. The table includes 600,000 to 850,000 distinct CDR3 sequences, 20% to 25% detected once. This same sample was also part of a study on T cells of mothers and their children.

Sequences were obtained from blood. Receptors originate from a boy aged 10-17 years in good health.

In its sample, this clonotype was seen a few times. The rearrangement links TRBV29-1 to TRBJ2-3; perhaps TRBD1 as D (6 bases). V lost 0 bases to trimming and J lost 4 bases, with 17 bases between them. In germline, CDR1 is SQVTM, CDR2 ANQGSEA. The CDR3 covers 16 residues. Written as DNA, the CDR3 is TGCAGCGTTGAAGACTTGGACAGTATGTACTCAGATACGCAGTATTTT. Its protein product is CSVEDLDSMYSDTQYF.

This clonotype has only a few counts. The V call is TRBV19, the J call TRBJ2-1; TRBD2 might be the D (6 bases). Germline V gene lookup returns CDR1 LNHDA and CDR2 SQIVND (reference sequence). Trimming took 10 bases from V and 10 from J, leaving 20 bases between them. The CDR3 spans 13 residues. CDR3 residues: CATLERASGEQFF. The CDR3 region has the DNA TGTGCCACTCTAGAGCGGGCGTCCGGGGAGCAGTTCTTC.